This T cell receptor beta chain is from a study of molecular identifiers for immune sequencing clone quantification. Findings and caveats of the study: Among effectors, clones above 20 RNA copies held over 97% of molecules; among naive cells, under 1%.

CDR3 size: 17 residues. Germline loops: CDR1 SGDLS, CDR2 YYNGEE. TCRdb independently ran MiXCR on the PCR reads; one entry per CDR3 protein. The sample has around 480,000 distinct CDR3 sequences, 20% to 25% seen once; the top ten hold 0.7% to 0.95%. In regard to this clonotype: Its antigen remains unknown. Germline is not matched at one junction end, which may reflect a read error.

Based on a CD8+CD4-CCR7+CD45RA+ profile, naive CD8 T cells were sorted. The TCR comes from a human donor in good health. Some libraries in this study had Jurkat cell RNA spiked in. Sequencing was done on a sample of naive CD8+ T cells from blood, with Jurkat cell RNA spiked in. Subset in this sample: FACS-sorted CD8+CD4-CCR7+CD45RA+ naive T cells. The chain employs TRBV9 and TRBJ2-3; D gene ambiguous. This chain's CDR3 is CASSVVDFLSGTDTRYF. The CDR3 bases are TGTGCCAGCAGCGTAGTTGACTTCCTTTCGGGCACAGATACGCGGTATTTT. The full variable domain, with the rest looked up from reference TRBV9 and TRBJ2-3, is DSGVTQTPKHLITATGQRVTLRCSPRSGDLSVYWYQQSLDQGLQFLIQYYNGEERAKGNILERFSAQQFPDLHSELNLSSLELGDSALYFCASSVVDFLSGTDTRYFGPGTRLTVL.